A single sample gave rise to the 18 T cell receptor beta chains below, sequenced in a study of radiotherapy plus CTLA-4 blockade in lung cancer. The assay was immunoSEQ multiplex PCR, and TCRdb's table has in-frame clones only and misses some. This repertoire shows roughly 45,000 clones, about 70% found once; its top ten account for 20% to 30%. The source material was peripheral blood, sampled from a patient treated with radiotherapy plus ipilimumab. These receptors were obtained from a human donor with non-small cell lung cancer who had a partial response to radiotherapy plus ipilimumab.

This chain uses TRBV19 with TRBJ1-1, with D tentatively TRBD1 (6 bases). The CDR3 is 14 amino acids. Trimming shortened V by 2 bases and J by 6 bases, and 13 bases separated the two germline ends. Germline CDR1 is LNHDA and CDR2 is SQIVND (reference sequence). CDR3 nucleotides: TGTGCCAGTAGTATATCGGCAGGGGTGGCTGAAGCTTTCTTT. Its translation: CASSISAGVAEAFF.

The V call is TRBV5-6, the J call TRBJ2-1; D unclear. Looked up from germline, CDR1 is SGHDT and CDR2 is YYEEEE. The CDR3 extends over 11 amino acids. The ends were cut back, 3 bases at V and 4 bases at J, with 2 bases in the middle. In DNA form, the CDR3 reads TGTGCCAGCAGCTCTTACAATGAGCAGTTCTTC. It encodes CASSSYNEQFF.

The chain joins TRBV6-5 to TRBJ2-1; 9 bases line up with TRBD2. This CDR3 is 15 amino acids long. Losses at the gene ends were 2 bases for V and 7 bases for J; bases not matched to a gene: 6. Looked up from germline, CDR1 is MNHEY and CDR2 is SVGAGI. CDR3 in DNA: TGTGCCAGCAGTTACGGCGGCGCGGGGGGGAATGAGCAGTTCTTC. Translated: CASSYGGAGGNEQFF.

The chain is built from TRBV11-2 and TRBJ2-2; 11 nucleotides agree with TRBD2. The germline V gene has CDR1 SGHAT and CDR2 FQNNGV. Losses at the gene ends were 5 bases for V and 7 bases for J; bases not matched to a gene: 9. The CDR3 runs to 16 residues. In DNA, the CDR3 is TGTGCCAGCAGCCACACTAGCGGGAGTTTGGGCGGGGAGCTGTTTTTT. Protein product: CASSHTSGSLGGELFF.

The chain recombines TRBV9 with TRBJ2-5, with 12 bases matching TRBD2. The DNA matches TRBJ2-7 better at its end, which makes the J call doubtful. This CDR3 has 15 residues. Germline CDR1 SGDLS, CDR2 YYNGEE. For the CDR3, the DNA is TGTGCCAGCAGCGTAGGACTAGCGGGGGCATACGAGCAGTACTTC. Translated: CASSVGLAGAYEQYF.

V usage is TRBV5-1 and J usage is TRBJ2-2, with 9 bases fitting TRBD1. The CDR3 has 18 amino acids. CDR1 and CDR2 (germline): SGHRS, YFSETQ. Germline trimming cut 3 bases from V and 7 bases from J; bases unmatched to any gene: 16. The CDR3 bases are TGCGCCAGCAGCTCCTCTTCCCGCGGGACAGGGTTCAGCGGGGAGCTGTTTTTT. Translated: CASSSSSRGTGFSGELFF.

The chain is built from TRBV11-2 and TRBJ2-7; 13 bases are shared with TRBD2. The V and J ends lost 0 bases and 3 bases, in that order; junction bases with no gene match: 5. CDR1 and CDR2 from the germline V gene are SGHAT and FQNNGV. The CDR3 runs to 17 residues. CDR3 residues: CASSLDHGLAGDYEQYF. The CDR3 bases are TGTGCCAGCAGCTTAGATCATGGACTAGCGGGGGACTACGAGCAGTACTTC.

The genes are TRBV7-9 and TRBJ2-5, with 8 bases aligning to TRBD1. This CDR3 is 16 amino acids long. J was trimmed by 5 bases and V by 7 bases; bases with no gene match: 15. Germline lookup yields CDR1 SEHNR and CDR2 FQNEAQ (reference sequence). The CDR3 bases are TGTGCCAGCACCAACCTTCCGACAGGGGTTGGCGAGACCCAGTACTTC. Protein product: CASTNLPTGVGETQYF.

V is TRBV18 and J is TRBJ2-3; unclear D gene. In germline, CDR1 is KGHSH, CDR2 LQKENI. Between the trimmed V and J ends, which lost 4 bases and 2 bases, there was a span of 10 bases. The CDR3 totals 14 residues. CDR3: CASSLLLLTDTQYF. In nucleotides, the CDR3 is TGTGCCAGCTCACTCCTCCTTCTCACAGATACGCAGTATTTT.

The chain carries TRBV5-1 and TRBJ2-6, with 9 bases matching TRBD1. There are 20 residues in the CDR3. V was clipped by 0 bases and J by 0 bases; unmatched bases: 10. CDR1 is SGHRS and CDR2 is YFSETQ in the germline V gene. The CDR3: CASSLEPIGTGSSGANVLTF. As DNA, the CDR3 is TGCGCCAGCAGCTTGGAACCGATTGGGACAGGGTCCTCTGGGGCCAACGTCCTGACTTTC. Complete variable domain (other parts from reference TRBV5-1 and TRBJ2-6): KAGVTQTPRYLIKTRGQQVTLSCSPISGHRSVSWYQQTPGQGLQFLFEYFSETQRNKGNFPGRFSGRQFSNSRSEMNVSTLELGDSALYLCASSLEPIGTGSSGANVLTFGAGSRLTVL.

The rearrangement joins TRBV5-4 to TRBJ2-3, with TRBD1 matching over 9 bases. This CDR3 is 16 amino acids long. Germline V CDR1 and CDR2: SGHNT, YYREEE (reference sequence). V trimming: 4 bases; J trimming: 1 base; junction bases outside the gene matches: 7. DNA for the CDR3: TGTGCCAGCAGCCCCACAGGGGGCGATGGCACAGATACGCAGTATTTT. Its protein is CASSPTGGDGTDTQYF.

The chain recombines TRBV15 with TRBJ2-3, with 10 bases fitting TRBD2. CDR3 length equals 18 residues. Per germline, CDR1 LNHNV and CDR2 YYDKDF (reference sequence). Trimming cost V 0 bases and J 10 bases; bases outside gene matches: 16. In DNA form, the CDR3 reads TGTGCCACCAGCAGAGATCGAGCGGAACTAGCGGGATCAGGTGCGCAGTATTTT. Its protein is CATSRDRAELAGSGAQYF.

This clone was seen once. The gene calls are TRBV5-6 and TRBJ1-2, with 9 bases identical to TRBD1. In germline, CDR1 is SGHDT, CDR2 YYEEEE. Trimming cost V 4 bases and J 4 bases; bases outside gene matches: 11. This CDR3 region has 16 residues. In DNA, the CDR3 is TGTGCCAGCAGCGCCACCTGGGACAGGGAGGGCTATGGCTACACCTTC. Its protein is CASSATWDREGYGYTF.

The genes are TRBV7-2 and TRBJ2-7; 7 bases line up with TRBD1. This CDR3 spans 15 amino acids. Trimming cost V 0 bases and J 1 base; bases outside gene matches: 3. Germline V gene sequence: CDR1 SGHTA, CDR2 FQGNSA. The CDR3 region has the DNA TGTGCCAGCAGCTTAGCCTCCAGGGGGTCCTACGAGCAGTACTTC. It codes for CASSLASRGSYEQYF.

This clone was counted a few times. This rearrangement joins TRBV5-8 to TRBJ2-7; TRBD1 aligns across 9 bases. The CDR3 covers 16 residues. J was trimmed by 1 base and V by 4 bases; bases with no gene match: 9. Germline V lookup: CDR1 SGHTS, CDR2 YDEGEE. The chain's CDR3 is CASSPETDRGSYEQYF. DNA for the CDR3: TGTGCCAGCAGCCCCGAAACGGACAGGGGATCCTACGAGCAGTACTTC. Combining the CDR3 with reference TRBV5-8 and TRBJ2-7 gives the whole variable domain EAGVTQSPTHLIKTRGQQATLRCSPISGHTSVYWYQQALGLGLQFLLWYDEGEERNRGNFPPRFSGRQFPNYSSELNVNALELEDSALYLCASSPETDRGSYEQYFGPGTRLTVT.

V gene TRBV19 combines with J gene TRBJ2-3; TRBD2 matches at 10 bases. V trimming: 10 bases; J trimming: 5 bases; junction bases outside the gene matches: 6. The CDR3 totals 13 residues. CDR1 and CDR2 from the germline V gene are LNHDA and SQIVND (reference sequence). DNA for the CDR3: TGTGCCACCCGACTAGCGGGTCTAGATACGCAGTATTTT. Its protein product is CATRLAGLDTQYF.

The V and J genes are TRBV5-1 and TRBJ1-3, with TRBD1 matching 7 bases. The V gene's germline CDR1 is SGHRS and CDR2 YFSETQ. This CDR3 comprises 18 residues. Trimming cost V 4 bases and J 0 bases; bases outside gene matches: 13. CDR3 amino acids: CASSGGDGQAVSGNTIYF. For the CDR3, the DNA is TGCGCCAGCAGCGGCGGAGATGGACAGGCCGTCTCTGGAAACACCATATATTTT. Together with reference TRBV5-1 and TRBJ1-3, the CDR3 gives the full variable domain: KAGVTQTPRYLIKTRGQQVTLSCSPISGHRSVSWYQQTPGQGLQFLFEYFSETQRNKGNFPGRFSGRQFSNSRSEMNVSTLELGDSALYLCASSGGDGQAVSGNTIYFGEGSWLTVV.

The chain links TRBV19 to TRBJ1-5; D gene unclear. The V end lost 3 bases, the J end lost 0 bases, and 3 bases lay between the germline ends. Germline V lookup: CDR1 LNHDA, CDR2 SQIVND (reference sequence). This CDR3 comprises 13 residues. CDR3 sequence (DNA): TGTGCCAGTAGTATCTCTAGCAATCAGCCCCAGCATTTT. Protein product: CASSISSNQPQHF. The complete variable domain, with remaining parts taken from reference TRBV19 and TRBJ1-5, reads DGGITQSPKYLFRKEGQNVTLSCEQNLNHDAMYWYRQDPGQGLRLIYYSQIVNDFQKGDIAEGYSVSREKKESFPLTVTSAQKNPTAFYLCASSISSNQPQHFGDGTRLSIL.